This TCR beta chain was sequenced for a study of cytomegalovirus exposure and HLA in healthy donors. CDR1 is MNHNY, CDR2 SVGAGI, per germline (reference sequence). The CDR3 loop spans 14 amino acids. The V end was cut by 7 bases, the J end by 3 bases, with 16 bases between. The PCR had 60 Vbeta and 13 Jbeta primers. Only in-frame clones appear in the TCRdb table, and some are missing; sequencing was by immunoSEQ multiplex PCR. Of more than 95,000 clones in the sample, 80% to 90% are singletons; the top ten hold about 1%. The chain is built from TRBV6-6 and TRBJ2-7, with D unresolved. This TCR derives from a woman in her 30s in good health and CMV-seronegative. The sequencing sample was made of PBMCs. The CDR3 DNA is TGTGCCAGCACCATCTCAAGTGGAGACTACGAGCAGTACTTC. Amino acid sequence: CASTISSGDYEQYF.